This T cell receptor (beta chain) is drawn from a study of T cell responses to AZD1222 COVID-19 vaccine (dated by TCRdb to 2020 to 2022). Regarding the study in general: Because spike-specific TCR depth and breadth did not differ between the two schedules, AZD1222 recipients who got a second dose at roughly 4 weeks were pooled with those who got a second dose at roughly 12 weeks. TCR sequencing covered 233 trial participants: about 210 given two doses of AZD1222 and about 26 given two doses of MenACWY control vaccine. Trial participants were enrolled by age into 18-55, 56-69 and 70-plus year subgroups, with approximately 160, 26 and 62 TCR-sequenced participants respectively. Overall study outcomes, separate from this receptor: Participants were mostly white British, with more females than males. The authors suggested clonal diversity may have been underestimated. A significant rise in spike-specific TCR breadth and depth was observed after two AZD1222 doses relative to day 0 and relative to MenACWY recipients. Reportedly, close to half of the unique spike-specific TCRs recognized epitopes lying outside the regions that are mutated in the B.1.351 and B.1.1.7 variants. The vaccine-associated CD4 TCRs covered the entire spike protein, and the dominant responses fell in regions 160-218 and 743-854. The 56-69-year group was small, and its depth increase did not reach significance, likely because of low power. No day 14 peak-response samples were available, so repertoires were characterized only after the peak T cell response. Conclusions about previously exposed vaccinees are limited, since just five to seven AZD1222 recipients were seropositive for SARS-CoV-2 at baseline.

Interpreted using the paper, the time point label stands for: baseline before first vaccination. Vaccinee samples were obtained from the UK trials COV001 and COV002, which included a single-blind randomized controlled phase 2/3 trial of AZD1222 (ChAdOx1 nCoV-19) in healthy adults. For TCRbeta chain sequencing, PBMC samples were collected from trial participants at day 0 and at day 28 after the second dose. The CDR3 runs 13 amino acids, cysteine and phenylalanine included. Only the CDR3 part of the read is kept: 39 bases, read in frame from the first base. The germline V gene (reference sequence) provides CDR1 GTSNPN and CDR2 SVGIG. V gives up 5 bases and J gives up 0 bases, and the segment between their germline ends measures 5 bases. A remark on this clone: Its target antigen remains unknown. Within one base of it there is no much larger clone, and no base qualities were kept.

The CDR3 regions of human TCRbeta chains were subjected to immunosequencing. The authors' analysis ran thus. Repertoire TCRs were checked for matches against a reference library of SARS-CoV-2-specific TCRs that had been generated using the MIRA antigen-specificity platform. Breadth was defined as the fraction of unique TCRs that were SARS-CoV-2-associated, and depth was defined as the fraction of total T cells that were SARS-CoV-2-associated. Using the MIRA data, each spike-specific TCR was assigned both to the spike region to which the TCR was reactive and to a CD4 or CD8 class. Log10-transformed breadth and depth values were compared by one-way ANOVA with Sidak's multiple comparisons tests. TCRdb obtained this table from immuneACCESS and retained in-frame rearrangements with V and J assigned. These tables miss some clones; where compared with another copy, unresolved V genes account for less than half of the shortfall, and the remainder is unexplained. For V, J and clone size, that table is used; D and trimming come from the DNA. For this sample the table gives roughly 110,000 clones, of which 70% to 90% were detected only once. Under 7% of the sample is taken by the ten largest.

Here the sequenced sample was peripheral blood, taken on day 0 of AZD1222 vaccination. The sequence was obtained from an adult in good health. The rearrangement joined TRBV30 to TRBJ2-6; no confident D gene assignment can be made. In nucleotides, the sequence is TGTGCCTGGGCGGTCTCTGGGGCCAACGTCCTGACTTTC. This yields the protein CAWAVSGANVLTF.